This TCR beta chain emerged from a study of T cell repertoires in aging, cancer and after chemotherapy. On the study more broadly: Pre- and post-chemotherapy samples were paired from glioblastoma patients treated with temozolomide-based therapy.

The table lists this clonotype with a few counts. Its antigen is not known. Rearranged V-D-J TRB sequences were amplified with a mixed TRB-A/B primer pool. Each CDR3 protein gets one entry after TCRdb re-called the multiplex PCR reads with MiXCR. Here the sample spans around 20,000 distinct CDR3 sequences, around 38% being singletons. The germline CDR1 and CDR2 sequences are SQVTM and ANQGSEA. With 3 bases clipped from V and 5 bases from J, the junction kept 6 bases outside the gene matches. The CDR3 covers 13 residues. The template was genomic DNA from peripheral blood, not RNA. Broader study findings: Compared with age-matched healthy donors, untreated hematological or solid cancer patients showed higher blood TCR clonality. The repertoire data cannot show anything about immunological memory following chemotherapy.

The chain is built from TRBV29-1 and TRBJ2-7; the match to TRBD1 covers 8 bases. The sequenced material came from blood. The sequence derives from a human donor with a solid tumor. CDR3 DNA: TGCAGCGTTGACAGGGGGCGCGGCGACGAGCAGTACTTC. This codes for CSVDRGRGDEQYF.